This TCR beta chain was retrieved from a study of blood T cell repertoires in COVID-19 (dated by TCRdb to the early 2020s). About the full investigation: The collaborator samples originated in the United States, Italy and Spain and spanned the acute and convalescent phases of COVID-19. Where available, HLA class I and class II types were obtained from metadata supplied by the sample provider rather than from assay-based typing. Subjects who had been exposed to COVID-19, were actively infected with it, or had recovered from it provided the deeply sampled blood TCRbeta repertoires that made up the dataset. The repertoires were released in a freely available public database meant as a resource for research on the immune response to SARS-CoV-2. The samples were drawn from the first 160 participants of the ongoing ImmuneRACE study and from 950 to 1,500 subjects provided by 6 global collaborators. The prospective study material was composed of cDNA or gDNA derived from T cells, B-cell-depleted T cells, or PBMCs. Nearly every sample came with metadata listing a de-identified subject ID, COVID-19 status, age in years and sex. The paper as a whole reports these results and caveats: The quantity of clinical and demographic metadata differed by source and by participant and was supplied without curation.

TCRbeta CDR3 regions were amplified from genomic DNA using the immunoSEQ Assay, a bias-controlled multiplex PCR. The published analysis was carried out like this. Nucleated cell counts per sample were estimated from amplification of reference gene primers within the assay. To quantify the absolute abundance of each unique TCRbeta CDR3 rearrangement, sequence reads were collapsed and filtered. Productive Simpson clonality was computed per sample as the square root of Simpson's diversity index over productive rearrangements. TCRdb provides this immuneACCESS table in a form limited to in-frame rearrangements. Some clones are lacking; in checked studies, under half of them reflect an unresolved V gene, and why the rest are absent is not known. D and trimming come from the DNA, and the V and J calls and clone size come from that table. Across this sample there are tens of thousands of clones, with over 75% seen only once. Around 14% of the sample rests with the top ten.

Whole blood was collected in K2EDTA tubes by collaborating institutions according to the institutions' own protocols. For TCRbeta analysis, collaborators shipped samples as frozen whole blood, isolated PBMCs, or DNA extracted from either of those sample types. Based on the germline V gene, the CDR1 and CDR2 sequences are MDHEN and SYDVKM. The CDR3 runs 16 amino acids, cysteine and phenylalanine included. Left in the record is the CDR3 DNA by itself, 48 bases read in frame from the first base. V is pruned by 5 bases and J by 0 bases, leaving 6 bases of the junction without a gene match. About this clone itself: Its target antigen remains unknown. Base qualities are missing; no much larger clone stands one base away.

The TCR originated in a human donor in a cohort sampled during active COVID-19. Sequenced: peripheral blood. This chain joins TRBV28 to TRBJ2-1; 8 central bases correspond to TRBD2. The DNA reads TGTGCCAGCAGTCCCGTAGCGGGAAGCTCCTACAATGAGCAGTTCTTC. It translates as CASSPVAGSSYNEQFF. Full variable domain (CDR3 extended with the reference TRBV28 and TRBJ2-1 proteins): DVKVTQSSRYLVKRTGEKVFLECVQDMDHENMFWYRQDPGLGLRLIYFSYDVKMKEKGDIPEGYSVSREKKERFSLILESASTNQTSMYLCASSPVAGSSYNEQFFGPGTRLTVL.